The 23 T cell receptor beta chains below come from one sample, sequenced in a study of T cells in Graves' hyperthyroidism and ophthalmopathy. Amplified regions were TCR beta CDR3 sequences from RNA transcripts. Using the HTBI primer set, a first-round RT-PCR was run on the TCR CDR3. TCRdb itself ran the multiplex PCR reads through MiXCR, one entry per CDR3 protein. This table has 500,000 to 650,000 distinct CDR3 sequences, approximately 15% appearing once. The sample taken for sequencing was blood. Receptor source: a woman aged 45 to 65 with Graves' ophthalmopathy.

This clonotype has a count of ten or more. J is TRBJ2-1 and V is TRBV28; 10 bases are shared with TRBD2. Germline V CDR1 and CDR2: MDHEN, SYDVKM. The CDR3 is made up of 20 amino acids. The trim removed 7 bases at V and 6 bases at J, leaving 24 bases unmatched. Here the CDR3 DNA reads TGTGCCAGCAAGGCTACGACTAAATGGACAAAACTAGCGGGAAGCAATGAGCAGTTCTTC. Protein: CASKATTKWTKLAGSNEQFF.

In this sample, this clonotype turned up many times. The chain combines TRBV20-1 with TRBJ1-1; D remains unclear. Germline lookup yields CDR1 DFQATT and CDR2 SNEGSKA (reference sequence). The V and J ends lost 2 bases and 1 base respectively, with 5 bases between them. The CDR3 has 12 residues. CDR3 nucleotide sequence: TGCAGTGCTAGATCAAAGAACACTGAAGCTTTCTTT. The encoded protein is CSARSKNTEAFF.

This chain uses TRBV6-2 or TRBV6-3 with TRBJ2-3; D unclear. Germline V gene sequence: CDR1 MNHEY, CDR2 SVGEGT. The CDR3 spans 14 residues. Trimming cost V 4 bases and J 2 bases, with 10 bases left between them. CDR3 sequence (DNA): TGTGCCAGCAGTTTTGCGGCTTACACAGATACGCAGTATTTT. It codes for CASSFAAYTDTQYF.

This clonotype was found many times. This CDR3 reads CASSASTDTQYF. The CDR3 bases are TGTGCCAGCAGCGCCAGTACAGATACGCAGTATTTT. J is TRBJ2-3 and V is TRBV11-2; D gene unclear. CDR1 is SGHAT, CDR2 FQNNGV, per germline. The CDR3 length is 12 residues. The germline V and J ends were trimmed by 5 bases and 3 bases, with 6 bases remaining between them.

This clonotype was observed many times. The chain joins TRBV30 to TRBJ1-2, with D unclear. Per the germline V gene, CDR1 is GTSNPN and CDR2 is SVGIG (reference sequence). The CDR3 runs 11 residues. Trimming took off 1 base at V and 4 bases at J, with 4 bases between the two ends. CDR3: CAWSAGYGYTF. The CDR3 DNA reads TGTGCCTGGAGTGCCGGCTATGGCTACACCTTC.

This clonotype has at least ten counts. The DNA for the CDR3 is TGTGCCAGCTCACTGGTTACGGGGAGGAATCCAGATACGCAGTATTTT. It codes for CASSLVTGRNPDTQYF. The chain is built from TRBV18 and TRBJ2-3; possible D gene TRBD2, 6 bases. CDR1 is KGHSH and CDR2 is LQKENI in the germline V gene. This CDR3 region has 16 residues. The V end lost 4 bases, the J end lost 4 bases, and 18 bases lay between the germline ends. Combining the CDR3 with reference TRBV18 and TRBJ2-3 gives the whole variable domain NAGVMQNPRHLVRRRGQEARLRCSPMKGHSHVYWYRQLPEEGLKFMVYLQKENIIDESGMPKERFSAEFPKEGPSILRIQQVVRGDSAAYFCASSLVTGRNPDTQYFGPGTRLTVL.

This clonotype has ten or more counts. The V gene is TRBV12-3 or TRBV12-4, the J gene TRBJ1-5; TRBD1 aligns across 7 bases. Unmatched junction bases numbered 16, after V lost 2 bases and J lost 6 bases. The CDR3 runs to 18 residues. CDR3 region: CASSLFRGEGGLSQPQHF. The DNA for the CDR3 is TGTGCCAGCAGTTTATTTCGAGGAGAAGGGGGCTTGAGTCAGCCCCAGCATTTT.

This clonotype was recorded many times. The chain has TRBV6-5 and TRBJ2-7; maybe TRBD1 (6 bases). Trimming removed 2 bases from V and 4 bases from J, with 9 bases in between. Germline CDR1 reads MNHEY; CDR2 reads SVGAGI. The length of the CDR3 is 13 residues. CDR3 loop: CASSYNRDYEQYF. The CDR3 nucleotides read TGTGCCAGCAGTTACAACAGGGATTACGAGCAGTACTTC.

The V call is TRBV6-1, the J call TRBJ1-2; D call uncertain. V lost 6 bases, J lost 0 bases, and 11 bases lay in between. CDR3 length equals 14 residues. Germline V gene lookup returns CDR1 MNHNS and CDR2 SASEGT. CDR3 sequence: CASRFPGSNYGYTF. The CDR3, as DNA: TGTGCCAGCAGGTTTCCAGGCTCTAACTATGGCTACACCTTC.

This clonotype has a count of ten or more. The CDR3 region is CASSLIGGGAHTGELFF. The CDR3 bases are TGTGCCAGCAGCTTAATTGGGGGTGGGGCGCACACCGGGGAGCTGTTTTTT. The chain couples TRBV7-2 to TRBJ2-2; tentatively, D is TRBD1 or TRBD2 (5 bases each). CDR3 length: 17 amino acids. CDR1 SGHTA and CDR2 FQGNSA come from the germline V gene. V was cut by 2 bases and J by 3 bases, with 16 bases left in between.

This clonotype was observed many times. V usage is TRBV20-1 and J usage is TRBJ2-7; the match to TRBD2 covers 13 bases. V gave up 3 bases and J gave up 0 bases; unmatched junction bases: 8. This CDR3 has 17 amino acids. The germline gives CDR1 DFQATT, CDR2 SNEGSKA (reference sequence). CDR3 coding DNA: TGCAGTGCTAGCTCCGGGACTAGCGGGACGAGCTCCTACGAGCAGTACTTC. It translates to CSASSGTSGTSSYEQYF.

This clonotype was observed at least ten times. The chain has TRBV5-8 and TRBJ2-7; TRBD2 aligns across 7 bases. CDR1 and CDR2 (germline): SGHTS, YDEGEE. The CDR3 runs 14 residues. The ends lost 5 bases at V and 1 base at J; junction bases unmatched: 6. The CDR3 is CASRDASGSYEQYF. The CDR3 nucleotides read TGTGCCAGCAGAGATGCTAGCGGATCCTACGAGCAGTACTTC. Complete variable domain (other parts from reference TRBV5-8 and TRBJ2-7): EAGVTQSPTHLIKTRGQQATLRCSPISGHTSVYWYQQALGLGLQFLLWYDEGEERNRGNFPPRFSGRQFPNYSSELNVNALELEDSALYLCASRDASGSYEQYFGPGTRLTVT.

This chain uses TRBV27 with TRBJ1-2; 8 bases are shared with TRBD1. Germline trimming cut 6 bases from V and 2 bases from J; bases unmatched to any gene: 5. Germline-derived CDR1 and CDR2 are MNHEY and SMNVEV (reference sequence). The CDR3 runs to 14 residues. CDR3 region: CASRDTGGNYGYTF. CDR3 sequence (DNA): TGTGCCAGCAGAGATACAGGGGGGAACTATGGCTACACCTTC.

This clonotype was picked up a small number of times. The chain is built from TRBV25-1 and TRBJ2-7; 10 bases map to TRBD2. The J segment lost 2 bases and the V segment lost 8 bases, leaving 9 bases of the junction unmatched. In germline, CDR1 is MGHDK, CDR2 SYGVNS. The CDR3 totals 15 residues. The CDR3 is CASGRSLAGAYEQYF. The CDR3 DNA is TGTGCCAGCGGGAGAAGTCTAGCGGGAGCCTACGAGCAGTACTTC.

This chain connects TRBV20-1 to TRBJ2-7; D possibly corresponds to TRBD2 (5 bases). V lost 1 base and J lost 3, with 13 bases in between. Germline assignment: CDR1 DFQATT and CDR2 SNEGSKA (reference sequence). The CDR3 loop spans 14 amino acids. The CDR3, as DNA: TGCAGTGCTAGAGCCCCACTAGACCTCTACGAGCAGTACTTC. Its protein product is CSARAPLDLYEQYF.

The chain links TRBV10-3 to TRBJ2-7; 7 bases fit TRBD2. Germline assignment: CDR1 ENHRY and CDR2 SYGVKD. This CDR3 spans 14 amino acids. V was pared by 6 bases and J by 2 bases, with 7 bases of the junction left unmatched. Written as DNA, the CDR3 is TGTGCCATCAGAGGCGGGAGCGCAACCTACGAGCAGTACTTC. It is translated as CAIRGGSATYEQYF.

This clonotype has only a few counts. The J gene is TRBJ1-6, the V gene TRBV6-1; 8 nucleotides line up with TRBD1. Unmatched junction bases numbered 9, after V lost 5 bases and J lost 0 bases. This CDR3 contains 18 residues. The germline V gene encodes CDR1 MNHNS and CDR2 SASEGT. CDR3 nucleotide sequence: TGTGCCAGCAGTCCCGGGACAGGCAGGAGCTCCTATAATTCACCCCTCCACTTT. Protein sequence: CASSPGTGRSSYNSPLHF.

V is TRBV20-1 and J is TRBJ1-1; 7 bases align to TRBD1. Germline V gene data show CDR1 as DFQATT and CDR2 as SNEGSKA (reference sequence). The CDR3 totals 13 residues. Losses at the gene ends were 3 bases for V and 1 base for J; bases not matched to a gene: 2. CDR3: CSARAGGNTEAFF. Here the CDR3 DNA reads TGCAGTGCTAGGGCAGGGGGGAACACTGAAGCTTTCTTT.

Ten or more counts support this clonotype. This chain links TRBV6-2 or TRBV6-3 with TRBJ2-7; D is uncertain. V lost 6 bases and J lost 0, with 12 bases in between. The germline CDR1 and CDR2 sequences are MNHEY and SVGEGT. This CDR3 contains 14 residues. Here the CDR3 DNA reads TGTGCCAGCAGAAACTACCGAAGCTCCTACGAGCAGTACTTC. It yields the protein CASRNYRSSYEQYF.

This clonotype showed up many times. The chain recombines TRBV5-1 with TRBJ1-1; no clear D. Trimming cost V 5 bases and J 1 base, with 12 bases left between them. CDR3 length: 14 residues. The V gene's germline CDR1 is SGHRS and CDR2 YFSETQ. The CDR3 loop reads CASRRTRGNTEAFF. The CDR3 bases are TGCGCCAGCAGACGCACTCGGGGGAACACTGAAGCTTTCTTT. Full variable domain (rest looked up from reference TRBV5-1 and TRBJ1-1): KAGVTQTPRYLIKTRGQQVTLSCSPISGHRSVSWYQQTPGQGLQFLFEYFSETQRNKGNFPGRFSGRQFSNSRSEMNVSTLELGDSALYLCASRRTRGNTEAFFGQGTRLTVV.

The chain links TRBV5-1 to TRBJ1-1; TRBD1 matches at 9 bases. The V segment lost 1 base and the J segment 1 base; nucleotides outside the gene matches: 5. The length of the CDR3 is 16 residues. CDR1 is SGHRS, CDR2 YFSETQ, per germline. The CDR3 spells CASSLLGDRENTEAFF. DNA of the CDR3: TGCGCCAGCAGCTTGTTAGGGGACAGGGAGAACACTGAAGCTTTCTTT. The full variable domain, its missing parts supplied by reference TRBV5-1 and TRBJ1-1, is KAGVTQTPRYLIKTRGQQVTLSCSPISGHRSVSWYQQTPGQGLQFLFEYFSETQRNKGNFPGRFSGRQFSNSRSEMNVSTLELGDSALYLCASSLLGDRENTEAFFGQGTRLTVV.

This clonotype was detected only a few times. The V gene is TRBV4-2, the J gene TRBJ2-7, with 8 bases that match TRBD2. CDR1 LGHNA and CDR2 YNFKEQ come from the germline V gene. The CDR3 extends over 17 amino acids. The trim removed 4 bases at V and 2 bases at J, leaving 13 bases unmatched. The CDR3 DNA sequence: TGTGCCAGCAGCCTCCGGGGGATTAGCGGGGTACCCTACGAGCAGTACTTC. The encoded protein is CASSLRGISGVPYEQYF.

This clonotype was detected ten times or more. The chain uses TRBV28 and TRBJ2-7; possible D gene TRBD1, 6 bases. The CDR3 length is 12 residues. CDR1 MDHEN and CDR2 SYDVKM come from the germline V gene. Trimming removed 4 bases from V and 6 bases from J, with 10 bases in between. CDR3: CASSWSRGEQYF. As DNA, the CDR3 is TGTGCCAGCAGTTGGAGCAGGGGCGAGCAGTACTTC. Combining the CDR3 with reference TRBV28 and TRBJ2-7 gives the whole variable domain DVKVTQSSRYLVKRTGEKVFLECVQDMDHENMFWYRQDPGLGLRLIYFSYDVKMKEKGDIPEGYSVSREKKERFSLILESASTNQTSMYLCASSWSRGEQYFGPGTRLTVT.